The sample holds a few counts of the clone carrying this T cell receptor (beta chain). Primed by a sample-barcoded 5' primer and a J-beta primer mix, a second PCR proceeded for about 7 to 11 cycles. TCRdb independently ran MiXCR on the 5' RACE reads; one entry per CDR3 protein. The sample comprises 800,000 to 950,000 distinct CDR3 sequences, about 27% of which are singletons, and about 9.4% rests with the top ten. The sample belongs to a study of blood T cells in healthy people across ages. Germline V gene data show CDR1 as MNHEY and CDR2 as SMNVEV (reference sequence). CDR3 length equals 13 residues. The V and J ends lost 3 bases and 10 bases respectively, with 13 bases between them. These sequences were also reported in another study, on T cells of mothers and their children.

This chain links TRBV27 with TRBJ2-1; D call uncertain. The material sequenced was blood. The source is a woman in her thirties or forties in good health. The CDR3 nucleotides read TGTGCCAGCAGTTTGCCAGAGATGGACGAGCAGTTCTTC. Residues: CASSLPEMDEQFF.